These 28 T cell receptor beta chains share one sample of origin, sequenced in a study of long-term antiretroviral therapy in people with HIV. The authors ran the immunoSEQ assay, v3.0, at survey level. Data came from immunoSEQ multiplex PCR; TCRdb stores just in-frame clones and leaves some out. This sample has some 30,000 clones; 80% to 95% occur once, and the top ten carry 4.3%. Sample: unsorted PBMCs, taken more than 5 years after starting antiretroviral therapy. The receptors come from a middle-aged woman with HIV.

The J gene is TRBJ2-1, the V gene TRBV19, with 7 bases fitting TRBD2. This CDR3 comprises 15 residues. The J segment lost 0 bases and the V segment lost 9 bases, leaving 8 bases of the junction unmatched. From germline, CDR1 is LNHDA and CDR2 SQIVND (reference sequence). The CDR3 region has the DNA TGTGCCAGCCGAAAGCCGGGGGGCTCCTACAATGAGCAGTTCTTC. Protein sequence: CASRKPGGSYNEQFF.

This chain uses TRBV4-3 with TRBJ2-4, with no clear D. CDR1 is LGHNA, CDR2 YSLEER, per germline. The CDR3 has 16 amino acids. V gave up 1 base and J gave up 1 base, with 11 bases separating them. CDR3 nucleotides: TGCGCCAGCAGCCAAGGGCCCCTGGAGGCCAAAAACATTCAGTACTTC. This encodes CASSQGPLEAKNIQYF.

The chain is built from TRBV4-1 and TRBJ1-1, with 8 nucleotides matching TRBD1. The CDR3 totals 16 residues. J was trimmed by 10 bases and V by 0 bases; bases with no gene match: 13. Germline CDR1 is MGHRA and CDR2 is YSYEKL. CDR3 coding DNA: TGCGCCAGCAGCCAAGATTTGGGGGACAGGTCGGCTCGAGCTTTCTTT. Protein product: CASSQDLGDRSARAFF.

This clone has a handful of counts. This rearrangement joins TRBV4-2 to TRBJ2-2; 11 bases agree with TRBD2. The CDR3 spans 16 residues. V shed 2 bases and J 5 bases; nucleotides not matched to a gene: 4. CDR1 is LGHNA and CDR2 is YNFKEQ in the germline V gene. CDR3 sequence reads: CASSQKVAGGTGELFF. CDR3 sequence (DNA): TGTGCCAGCAGCCAAAAGGTAGCGGGAGGGACCGGGGAGCTGTTTTTT.

The rearrangement links TRBV4-2 to TRBJ1-4; D is uncertain. This CDR3 comprises 15 residues. Germline CDR1 LGHNA, CDR2 YNFKEQ. Trimming shortened V by 0 bases and J by 8 bases, and 13 bases separated the two germline ends. The CDR3 bases are TGTGCCAGCAGCCAAGATCTTGGAGGGTTCGAAAAACTGTTTTTT. This translates into CASSQDLGGFEKLFF.

This chain joins TRBV6-1 and TRBJ1-2, with D tentatively TRBD1 (5 bases). Trimming removed 5 bases at V and 3 bases at J, with 13 bases between. Looked up from germline, CDR1 is MNHNS and CDR2 is SASEGT. The CDR3 extends over 14 amino acids. CDR3: CASSLQGRDYGYTF. CDR3 sequence (DNA): TGTGCCAGCAGTCTCCAGGGTCGGGACTATGGCTACACCTTC.

The J gene is TRBJ2-1, the V gene TRBV5-6, with D possibly TRBD1 on 6 matching bases. With 1 base removed from V and 7 bases from J, the gap between germline ends came to 15 bases. This CDR3 is built from 15 residues. Germline assignment: CDR1 SGHDT and CDR2 YYEEEE. The CDR3 coding sequence is TGTGCCAGCAGCTTGAACGACAGGACCGGGAATGAGCAGTTCTTC. This codes for CASSLNDRTGNEQFF.

The rearrangement links TRBV11-2 to TRBJ1-1; weak D call: TRBD1 (5 bases). The length of the CDR3 is 13 residues. Germline CDR1 reads SGHAT; CDR2 reads FQNNGV. Trimming removed 2 bases at V and 8 bases at J, with 12 bases between. The DNA for the CDR3 is TGTGCCAGCAGCTTATTAGAAGGGGTGGAAGCTTTCTTT. Protein product: CASSLLEGVEAFF.

The genes are TRBV5-1 and TRBJ2-1; 11 bases fit TRBD2. CDR3 size: 15 residues. Losses at the gene ends were 2 bases for V and 6 bases for J; bases not matched to a gene: 4. The germline gives CDR1 SGHRS, CDR2 YFSETQ. CDR3 protein: CASSFLAGGGNEQFF. For the CDR3, the DNA is TGCGCCAGCAGCTTCCTAGCGGGAGGAGGCAATGAGCAGTTCTTC.

The chain employs TRBV10-3 and TRBJ2-6; the D gene is possibly TRBD1 (6 bases). Trimming pared 8 bases from V and 0 bases from J, leaving 23 bases between. The CDR3 contains 19 residues. Germline V gene lookup returns CDR1 ENHRY and CDR2 SYGVKD. The CDR3 sequence is CAILGQFGPGDSGANVLTF. As DNA, the CDR3 is TGTGCCATCTTAGGACAGTTCGGTCCCGGAGACTCTGGGGCCAACGTCCTGACTTTC.

The CDR3 region is CASSVGGQGPWEQYF. In DNA, the CDR3 is TGTGCCAGCAGCGTAGGGGGACAGGGGCCCTGGGAGCAGTACTTC. The V and J genes are TRBV9 and TRBJ2-7, with TRBD1 matching 10 bases. In germline, CDR1 is SGDLS, CDR2 YYNGEE. V trimming: 0 bases; J trimming: 7 bases; junction bases outside the gene matches: 7. The CDR3 contains 15 residues.

CDR3 nucleotide sequence: TGTGCTAGTGGTAGGGTAGCGACCCAGTACTTC. Translated: CASGRVATQYF. The J gene is TRBJ2-5, the V gene TRBV12-5; D not certain. The germline V and J ends were trimmed by 5 bases and 7 bases, with 8 bases remaining between them. The CDR3 loop spans 11 amino acids. Germline assignment: CDR1 LGHNT and CDR2 FRNRAP.

The rearrangement joins TRBV7-9 to TRBJ2-2; D not certain. This CDR3 is built from 12 residues. Trimming took off 1 base at V and 3 bases at J, with 0 bases between the two ends. Germline values: CDR1 SEHNR, CDR2 FQNEAQ (reference sequence). CDR3 nucleotide sequence: TGTGCCAGCAGCTTAGACACCGGGGAGCTGTTTTTT. This sequence encodes CASSLDTGELFF.

J is TRBJ2-5 and V is TRBV6-6; 7 bases are shared with TRBD2. The J segment lost 5 bases and the V segment lost 5 bases, leaving 11 bases of the junction unmatched. CDR1 is MNHNY and CDR2 is SVGAGI in the germline V gene (reference sequence). The CDR3 is 15 residues long. The CDR3 here is CASSPRTSLSETQYF. CDR3 nucleotides: TGTGCCAGCAGTCCGCGGACTAGTTTGTCTGAGACCCAGTACTTC.

This chain links TRBV6-6 with TRBJ2-7, with D possibly TRBD2 on 5 matching bases. Germline values: CDR1 MNHNY, CDR2 SVGAGI (reference sequence). V dropped 6 bases and J dropped 6 bases, with 15 bases sitting between them. The CDR3 runs 13 residues. The CDR3 DNA is TGTGCCAGCAGCCCCAGCGGTAGTCCCGAGCAGTACTTC. Residues: CASSPSGSPEQYF.

Only one count was recorded for this clone. The chain has TRBV10-2 and TRBJ2-7; D is tentatively TRBD1 or TRBD2 (5 bases each). This CDR3 region has 16 residues. Trimming took 0 bases from V and 3 from J, leaving 15 bases between them. CDR1 is WSHSY and CDR2 is SAAADI in the germline V gene. The CDR3 DNA reads TGCGCCAGCAGTGAGTCCGGGACCCCGCCTGGCTACGAGCAGTACTTC. Protein product: CASSESGTPPGYEQYF.

This sequence joins TRBV7-5 and TRBJ2-7; the table's D call, TRBD2, has no DNA check behind it. TRBV7-5 is a pseudogene segment. The CDR3 contains 17 residues. For the CDR3, the DNA is TGTGTCAGAAGCTTAGTGGGGGGTAGCGGGACATCCTACGAGCAGTACTTC. It yields the protein CVRSLVGGSGTSYEQYF.

CDR3 in amino acids: CSVVSAATRADTQYF. The CDR3 region has the DNA TGCAGCGTTGTATCCGCGGCTACGCGAGCAGATACGCAGTATTTT. The genes are TRBV29-1 and TRBJ2-3; no clear D gene. V lost 4 bases and J lost 4, with 18 bases in between. CDR3 length: 15 residues. Germline V gene sequence: CDR1 SQVTM, CDR2 ANQGSEA.

This chain connects TRBV5-4 to TRBJ2-4; 9 positions match TRBD1. The CDR3 runs to 13 residues. Germline V gene lookup returns CDR1 SGHNT and CDR2 YYREEE (reference sequence). The trim removed 4 bases at V and 7 bases at J, leaving 3 bases unmatched. CDR3 coding DNA: TGTGCCAGCAGCCCTGGACAGGGGAACATTCAGTACTTC. Amino acids: CASSPGQGNIQYF.

The rearrangement uses TRBV10-3 and TRBJ1-3; no definite D call. CDR1 is ENHRY, CDR2 SYGVKD, per germline. The CDR3 is 17 amino acids. V was cut by 3 bases and J by 3 bases, with 18 bases left in between. For the CDR3, the DNA is TGTGCCATCAGTGATCCGGTGGTGGCTTATAGTGGAAACACCATATATTTT. This gives the protein CAISDPVVAYSGNTIYF.

This sequence joins TRBV30 and TRBJ1-1, with D unclear. The germline V gene has CDR1 GTSNPN and CDR2 SVGIG (reference sequence). CDR3 length: 12 residues. V was pared by 3 bases and J by 1 base, with 6 bases between. CDR3 bases: TGTGCCTGGAGGTCGGGGAACACTGAAGCTTTCTTT. Translation gives CAWRSGNTEAFF.

J is TRBJ2-3 and V is TRBV7-6; D gene unclear. Looked up from germline, CDR1 is SGHVS and CDR2 is FNYEAQ. Deletions cut 7 bases from V and 1 base from J, with 9 bases between. The CDR3 consists of 13 residues. CDR3: CASKPAGTDTQYF. The CDR3 nucleotides read TGTGCCAGCAAGCCGGCTGGCACAGATACGCAGTATTTT.

In its sample, this clone was seen a few times. This sequence joins TRBV6-1 and TRBJ1-1; D is possibly TRBD1 (5 bases). The CDR3 totals 14 residues. Deletions cut 3 bases from V and 10 bases from J, with 18 bases between. Germline CDR1 is MNHNS and CDR2 is SASEGT. CDR3: CASSDSRQLEGAFF. DNA for the CDR3: TGTGCCAGCAGTGATTCCCGACAGCTGGAGGGAGCTTTCTTT.

The V and J genes are TRBV7-2 and TRBJ2-3; D is unclear. CDR1 and CDR2 from the germline V gene are SGHTA and FQGNSA. V was shortened by 3 bases and J by 6 bases, with 13 bases between the two germline ends. CDR3 length: 14 residues. CDR3 coding DNA: TGTGCCAGCAGCTTTGGCCCTAATGGGGATACGCAGTATTTT. Translated: CASSFGPNGDTQYF.

V usage is TRBV10-1 and J usage is TRBJ1-1; D is ambiguous. The CDR3 contains 14 residues. Per the germline V gene, CDR1 is WNHNN and CDR2 is SYGVQD (reference sequence). V was clipped by 3 bases and J by 0 bases, with 8 bases between them. The CDR3 DNA follows: TGCGCCAGCAGTGACGCCAGTGTGAACACTGAAGCTTTCTTT. Its protein product is CASSDASVNTEAFF.

This clone came up a few times. The rearrangement links TRBV5-4 to TRBJ2-7; D possibly corresponds to TRBD2 (5 bases). The CDR3 has 13 amino acids. Trimming removed 10 bases from V and 1 base from J, with 15 bases in between. CDR1 SGHNT and CDR2 YYREEE come from the germline V gene (reference sequence). CDR3 in amino acids: CAGQKGGSYEQYF. For the CDR3, the DNA is TGTGCCGGCCAGAAAGGCGGGTCCTACGAGCAGTACTTC.

The rearrangement links TRBV9 to TRBJ2-5, with 15 bases aligning to TRBD2. Germline V lookup: CDR1 SGDLS, CDR2 YYNGEE. J lost 4 bases, V lost 4 bases, and 5 bases had no gene match. CDR3 length equals 16 residues. CDR3 sequence (DNA): TGTGCCAGCAGCCTTGGACTAGCGGGGGGGCGAGAGACCCAGTACTTC. It specifies CASSLGLAGGRETQYF. The full variable domain, completed using reference TRBV9 and TRBJ2-5, is DSGVTQTPKHLITATGQRVTLRCSPRSGDLSVYWYQQSLDQGLQFLIQYYNGEERAKGNILERFSAQQFPDLHSELNLSSLELGDSALYFCASSLGLAGGRETQYFGPGTRLLVL.

The chain joins TRBV9 to TRBJ2-7; the D is unclear. Germline assignment: CDR1 SGDLS and CDR2 YYNGEE. The CDR3 extends over 16 amino acids. V was trimmed by 4 bases and J by 2 bases, leaving 19 bases between them. CDR3 residues: CASSPHARLETYEQYF. CDR3 coding DNA: TGTGCCAGCAGCCCCCATGCCAGGCTAGAGACCTACGAGCAGTACTTC.